This is a list of T cell receptor beta chains from one sample in a study of early T cells in non-severe SARS-CoV-2 infection. Each CDR3 protein gets one entry after TCRdb re-called the 5' RACE reads with MiXCR. The repertoire holds approximately 90,000 distinct CDR3 sequences, with 16% as singletons. The source material was whole blood, sampled at baseline. The source is an adult who was a healthcare worker with PCR-confirmed SARS-CoV-2 infection or an uninfected control (not recorded which). Both conserved end residues are part of each CDR3. A D gene is named only where the DNA matches it firmly.

. TRBV5-4 CASSQLGTDTQYF
. TRBV7-8 CASSFPSTDTQYF
. TRBV19 CASSIRGSSYNEQFF
TRBD2 TRBV28 CASSLPSGLSYEQYF
TRBD1 TRBV6-6 CASTGTGLHEQYF
. TRBV29-1 CSVRGPSYEQYF
. TRBV5-5 CASSLGDTGNQPQHF
TRBD2 TRBV28 CASKLGGKNIQYF
. TRBV6-1 CASSLAGNSGNTIYF
. TRBV20-1 CSARALGSRLTDTQFF
. TRBV18 CASSPRTPRGNEKLFF
. TRBV12-3/TRBV12-4 CASSPGPQEQFF
TRBD2 TRBV7-9 CASSLAGGPPHEQFF
. TRBV18 CASSPPVGSYNEQFF
. TRBV9 CASSVGTGELFF
. TRBV18 CASSPSGIQYF
. TRBV7-9 CASSTMTEGTEAFF
TRBD1 TRBV28 CASSFNPDRGETEAFF
. TRBV9 CASSGEADTQYF
TRBD2 TRBV4-1 CASSQFGTSGQPVRDEQFF
. TRBV6-2/TRBV6-3 CASSSPGRETQYF
. TRBV29-1 CSQGSRPGEQFF
TRBD1 TRBV20-1 CSATRQGEANVLTF
. TRBV10-3 CAISEPPGGAFF
. TRBV25-1 CASSAGARDEQYF
. TRBV4-3 CASSQDRENYGYTF
. TRBV4-1 CASSQPGRRTPLHF
TRBD1 TRBV29-1 CSAQGTESYNEQFF
. TRBV7-9 CASPPSGRTGELFF
. TRBV20-1 CSARGSMNTEAFF
. TRBV2 CASSETLSSYNSPLHF
TRBD1 TRBV9 CASSPSEGQHYGYTF
. TRBV7-2 CASSHDVDSEASTDTQYF
TRBD2 TRBV7-9 CASSSGTSSEQYF
TRBD1 TRBV4-3 CASSQELPGTGWTGELFF
. TRBV19 CASSILRGEPQHF
. TRBV4-2 CASSQDEGLDEQFF
. TRBV5-6 CASSPQAGNEKLFF
. TRBV7-2 CASNGGASDFNEQFF
TRBD2 TRBV6-6 CASSDSGTSGSSFYEQYF
TRBD1 TRBV20-1 CSAQPGQGPYRYGYTF
. TRBV28 CASSHDRSSGWYNEQFF
. TRBV7-9 CASAPAVDTQYF
. TRBV28 CASSRTSHGSEQYF